The rows below give T cell receptor beta chains drawn from one sample of a study of radiotherapy plus CTLA-4 blockade in lung cancer. TCRdb's table, derived via immunoSEQ multiplex PCR, lists solely in-frame clones and lacks some. The profile shows about 25,000 clones, around 71% of them singletons. Sequenced material: peripheral blood, taken from a patient treated with radiotherapy plus ipilimumab. All receptors derive from a human donor with non-small cell lung cancer whose response to radiotherapy plus ipilimumab could not be evaluated. The CDR3 runs from the conserved cysteine through the conserved F or W. Expanded clones are given a class, and other clones once, few, many or no size at all.

V: TRBV6-5
J: TRBJ2-7
size: few
CDR3: CASRASGRRNEQYF

V: TRBV27
J: TRBJ2-1
size: .
CDR3: CASSPGTGIVNEQFF

V: TRBV7-8
J: TRBJ2-3
size: .
CDR3: CASSLREISTDTQYF

V: TRBV30
J: TRBJ1-4
size: once
CDR3: CAWSNALNEKLFF

V: TRBV4-3
J: TRBJ2-1
size: .
CDR3: CASSGRGGNEQFF

V: TRBV20-1
J: TRBJ1-4
size: .
CDR3: CSLATNEKLFF

V: TRBV10-3
J: TRBJ2-3
size: once
CDR3: CATAGTSITDTQYF

V: TRBV30
J: TRBJ2-2
size: .
CDR3: CAWSGLAGAVGELFF

V: TRBV27
J: TRBJ2-5
size: few
CDR3: CASSLQRAGTQYF

V: TRBV2
J: TRBJ2-3
size: .
CDR3: CASSENRGITGDTQYF

V: TRBV7-2
J: TRBJ1-2
size: .
CDR3: CASSLGQVFGGGGYTF

V: TRBV27
J: TRBJ2-7
size: .
CDR3: CASSWENSYEQYF

V: TRBV6-6
J: TRBJ2-7
size: .
CDR3: CASSYQGQGASEQYF

V: TRBV6-5
J: TRBJ1-3
size: .
CDR3: CASSYDGLSGNTIYF

V: TRBV30
J: TRBJ1-2
size: .
CDR3: CAWSEGSYGYTF

V: TRBV30
J: .
size: .
CDR3: CAWSSSETYEQYF

V: TRBV10-1
J: TRBJ2-1
size: .
CDR3: CASSESVTPTNEQFF

V: TRBV19
J: TRBJ1-1
size: few
CDR3: CASSPRDSEAFF

V: TRBV28
J: TRBJ1-2
size: .
CDR3: CATYRVSSFGYTF

V: TRBV19
J: TRBJ2-1
size: .
CDR3: CATHSGRASYNEQFF

V: TRBV5-6
J: TRBJ2-2
size: .
CDR3: CASSLTWLAQMGTGELFF